This is a list of T cell receptor beta chains from one sample in a study of T cells expressing NK-cell markers. One entry per CDR3 protein, without DNA, is what TCRdb gives after re-calling the 5' RACE reads. The listing contains about 550,000 distinct CDR3 sequences. The specimen sequenced was blood T cells: a sorted CD56 or NKG2C T cell subset, CD4+ or CD8+ T cells, or bulk PBMC T cells (not recorded which). The origin of the receptors is a man aged 18 to 30 in good health. CDR3s include the opening cysteine and the closing phenylalanine or tryptophan.

TRBJ2-3 | TRBV5-5 | CASSLEQMDTQYF
TRBJ2-4 | TRBV7-9 | CASSSPEGRNIQYF
TRBJ2-7 | TRBV6-2/TRBV6-3 | CASRLNGAEQYF
TRBJ2-4 | TRBV29-1 | CSVEVGSVTKNIQYF
TRBJ2-4 | TRBV20-1 | CSALGGGSWAKNIQYF
TRBJ2-5 | TRBV7-9 | CASRLEVGQGTETQYF
TRBJ2-1 | TRBV5-1 | CASSPSGRDSTIRFTGEQFF
TRBJ2-6 | TRBV12-3/TRBV12-4 | CASSLVPGRPSPSSGANVLTF
TRBJ2-6 | TRBV12-3/TRBV12-4 | CASRPSGGAASGANVLTF
TRBJ1-6 | TRBV5-1 | CASSLGGTEPLHF
TRBJ2-7 | TRBV20-1 | CSARGTAYEQYF
TRBJ2-1 | TRBV7-2 | CASSSRTSGRFYEQFF
TRBJ1-2 | TRBV29-1 | CSGGTLGSNGYTF
TRBJ2-2 | TRBV12-3/TRBV12-4 | CASSPGELVATGELFF
TRBJ2-7 | TRBV11-2 | CASSFSSSGMGHYEQYF
TRBJ1-2 | TRBV6-5 | CASSSQGQGEYGYTF
TRBJ1-1 | TRBV12-3/TRBV12-4 | CASRSRQGAFSEAFF
TRBJ2-7 | TRBV27 | CASSQDTLSYEQYF
TRBJ2-3 | TRBV5-6 | CASSFEQGNTDTQYF
TRBJ1-5 | TRBV5-6 | CASSLSWRDNQPQHF
TRBJ2-1 | TRBV7-3 | CASSPLTSGRLNEQFF
TRBJ2-2 | TRBV2 | CASSGGGTLTGELFF
TRBJ2-2 | TRBV29-1 | CSVFKGGTGELFF
TRBJ1-2 | TRBV7-9 | CASSVRGSGYTF
TRBJ2-3 | TRBV29-1 | CSVETANGDTQYF
TRBJ2-7 | TRBV12-3/TRBV12-4 | CASITNDRDEQYF
TRBJ1-1 | TRBV21-1 | CASWGTMNTEAFF
TRBJ2-7 | TRBV29-1 | CSVAGLAGEGEQYF
TRBJ2-7 | TRBV12-3/TRBV12-4 | CATGPSGTYEQYF
TRBJ2-7 | TRBV18 | CASSPATGGYEQYF
TRBJ2-1 | TRBV6-2/TRBV6-3 | CASSYLLLAGSSYNEQFF
TRBJ2-3 | TRBV12-3/TRBV12-4 | CASSLTGREDTQYF
TRBJ1-2 | TRBV4-1 | CASSPVPPTEINYGYTF
TRBJ1-1 | TRBV12-3/TRBV12-4 | CASGPSGGRNTEAFF
TRBJ1-5 | TRBV5-6 | CASSSTRGRTSNQPQHF
TRBJ1-1 | TRBV12-3/TRBV12-4 | CASSSGDRGKTEAFF
TRBJ2-4 | TRBV12-3/TRBV12-4 | CASRSNLAKNIQYF
TRBJ2-4 | TRBV12-3/TRBV12-4 | CASSPHRAKGQNIQYF
TRBJ2-4 | TRBV20-1 | CSARGLENIQYF
TRBJ2-7 | TRBV29-1 | CSVVAGSRYEQYF